The rows below give T cell receptor beta chains drawn from one sample of a study of T cell repertoires in cytomegalovirus infection. These receptors' targets are unknown. TCRdb redid the calling of the reads with MiXCR, one entry per CDR3 protein. The table has around 770,000 distinct CDR3 sequences, about 29% seen once. The sequenced sample was cultured CD8+ T cells from PBMCs, obtained from culture after CMV antigen stimulation. These receptors came from a human donor in good health (CMV status not recorded). Some clones in this sample may be carry-over from other donors' samples. Each CDR3 is given with its conserved first and last residue. The order of the fields is CDR3 DNA, CDR3 protein, V gene, clone size, J gene, D gene, CDR3 length. The D gene is left open where the match is weak. Clone size is not always given. Where it is, it says once, few, many or a class for expanded clones.

cdr3_nt: TGTGCCAGCAGAACGACAGGGTCCAACACTGAAGCTTTCTTT
cdr3_aa: CASRTTGSNTEAFF
v_call: TRBV6-1
clone_size: many
j_call: TRBJ1-1
d_call: TRBD1
cdr3_length: 14

cdr3_nt: TGTGCCATCAGTGAGTCGAGACTAGCGGGGAGTCTGGAGACCCAGTACTTC
cdr3_aa: CAISESRLAGSLETQYF
v_call: TRBV10-3
clone_size: few
j_call: TRBJ2-5
d_call: TRBD2
cdr3_length: 17

cdr3_nt: TGTGCCAGCAGCCCCCGACTAGCGGGGGAGATATACAATGAGCAGTTCTTC
cdr3_aa: CASSPRLAGEIYNEQFF
v_call: TRBV4-2
clone_size: few
j_call: TRBJ2-1
d_call: TRBD2
cdr3_length: 17

cdr3_nt: TGTGCCAGCAGCTCCAATCATGAGTATGGCTACACCTTC
cdr3_aa: CASSSNHEYGYTF
v_call: TRBV12-3/TRBV12-4
clone_size: -
j_call: TRBJ1-2
d_call: -
cdr3_length: 13

cdr3_nt: TGCGCCGGCACCTGGAATGAGGTTGCCGACACAGATACGCAGTATTTT
cdr3_aa: CAGTWNEVADTDTQYF
v_call: TRBV4-1
clone_size: few
j_call: TRBJ2-3
d_call: -
cdr3_length: 16

cdr3_nt: TGTGCCAGCAGTTACCTACAGGAGCTCGATGGAGCTTTCTTT
cdr3_aa: CASSYLQELDGAFF
v_call: TRBV6-5
clone_size: few
j_call: TRBJ1-1
d_call: -
cdr3_length: 14

cdr3_nt: TGTGCCACCAGCAGAGAGAGAATGAATACGCAGTATTTT
cdr3_aa: CATSRERMNTQYF
v_call: TRBV15
clone_size: -
j_call: TRBJ2-3
d_call: -
cdr3_length: 13

cdr3_nt: TGTGCCAGCAGTCCCCGGACGGTGACTAACTATGGCTACACCTTC
cdr3_aa: CASSPRTVTNYGYTF
v_call: TRBV12-3/TRBV12-4
clone_size: -
j_call: TRBJ1-2
d_call: -
cdr3_length: 15

cdr3_nt: TGTGCCAGCAGATTGCAGGGCAGGGAGGGCTATGGCTACACCTTC
cdr3_aa: CASRLQGREGYGYTF
v_call: TRBV5-8
clone_size: few
j_call: TRBJ1-2
d_call: -
cdr3_length: 15

cdr3_nt: TGTGCCAGCAGTTCCATGGCAGCACAAACCTATGGCTACACCTTC
cdr3_aa: CASSSMAAQTYGYTF
v_call: TRBV28
clone_size: few
j_call: TRBJ1-2
d_call: -
cdr3_length: 15

cdr3_nt: TGTGCTAGCAGCTTTAGCACTGGAGAGGTCCAGTACTTC
cdr3_aa: CASSFSTGEVQYF
v_call: TRBV7-7
clone_size: few
j_call: TRBJ2-5
d_call: -
cdr3_length: 13

cdr3_nt: TGTGCCAGCAGTCCCGGACAGGGAGAGGCCTACGAGCAGTACTTC
cdr3_aa: CASSPGQGEAYEQYF
v_call: TRBV12-3/TRBV12-4
clone_size: -
j_call: TRBJ2-7
d_call: TRBD1
cdr3_length: 15

cdr3_nt: TGCGCCAGCAGTGATTATGGTTACAATGAGCAGTTCTTC
cdr3_aa: CASSDYGYNEQFF
v_call: TRBV10-1
clone_size: -
j_call: TRBJ2-1
d_call: -
cdr3_length: 13

cdr3_nt: TGTGCCAGCAGTGAAGGGGGCCGTCGGCGGGATGGCTACACCTTC
cdr3_aa: CASSEGGRRRDGYTF
v_call: TRBV2
clone_size: few
j_call: TRBJ1-2
d_call: -
cdr3_length: 15

cdr3_nt: TGTGCCAGCAGTTCCGGACAGGGTCTATCAGATACGCAGTATTTT
cdr3_aa: CASSSGQGLSDTQYF
v_call: TRBV12-3/TRBV12-4
clone_size: -
j_call: TRBJ2-3
d_call: TRBD1
cdr3_length: 15

cdr3_nt: TGCAGCGTTGAAGAAAAGTGGCAGGGTTGGTATGGCTACACCTTC
cdr3_aa: CSVEEKWQGWYGYTF
v_call: TRBV29-1
clone_size: -
j_call: TRBJ1-2
d_call: -
cdr3_length: 15

cdr3_nt: TGTGCCGTAGGGTCGGGAGAGCAGTACTTC
cdr3_aa: CAVGSGEQYF
v_call: TRBV7-9
clone_size: few
j_call: TRBJ2-7
d_call: -
cdr3_length: 10

cdr3_nt: TGCGCCAGCAGCTTTTTAGCGGGGGGCCCAAGCTCCTACAATGAGCAGTTCTTC
cdr3_aa: CASSFLAGGPSSYNEQFF
v_call: TRBV5-1
clone_size: few
j_call: TRBJ2-1
d_call: TRBD2
cdr3_length: 18

cdr3_nt: TGTGCCATCCGCGGGGGGTCCTACAATGAGCAGTTCTTC
cdr3_aa: CAIRGGSYNEQFF
v_call: TRBV6-2/TRBV6-3
clone_size: -
j_call: TRBJ2-1
d_call: TRBD2
cdr3_length: 13

cdr3_nt: TGCAGTGCTAGAGAGTCCCTTAGCGGGGGGGCTACCGATGAGCAGTTCTTC
cdr3_aa: CSARESLSGGATDEQFF
v_call: TRBV20-1
clone_size: few
j_call: TRBJ2-1
d_call: TRBD2
cdr3_length: 17

cdr3_nt: TGCAGTGCTAACCGCGCTAACTATGGCTACACCTTC
cdr3_aa: CSANRANYGYTF
v_call: TRBV20-1
clone_size: -
j_call: TRBJ1-2
d_call: -
cdr3_length: 12

cdr3_nt: TGTGCCAGCAGTGAAGCGCAATGGTCACGGGGGCCGAGCAATCAGCCCCAGCATTTT
cdr3_aa: CASSEAQWSRGPSNQPQHF
v_call: TRBV6-1
clone_size: few
j_call: TRBJ1-5
d_call: -
cdr3_length: 19

cdr3_nt: TGTGCCAGCAGTACAATTCTGACAGGGGCGGGTGGCTACACCTTC
cdr3_aa: CASSTILTGAGGYTF
v_call: TRBV12-3/TRBV12-4
clone_size: -
j_call: TRBJ1-2
d_call: TRBD1
cdr3_length: 15

cdr3_nt: TGTGCCAGCAGTTTCGCAGGGGGGGCTTGGTATGGCTACACCTTC
cdr3_aa: CASSFAGGAWYGYTF
v_call: TRBV27
clone_size: few
j_call: TRBJ1-2
d_call: TRBD1
cdr3_length: 15

cdr3_nt: TGTGCCAGCAGTGATATAACAGGGGGTGTTAATGAAAAACTGTTTTTT
cdr3_aa: CASSDITGGVNEKLFF
v_call: TRBV12-3/TRBV12-4
clone_size: -
j_call: TRBJ1-4
d_call: TRBD1
cdr3_length: 16

cdr3_nt: TGTGCCACCCTCGGGGGGGGAAGTGATGAGCAGTTCTTC
cdr3_aa: CATLGGGSDEQFF
v_call: TRBV27
clone_size: few
j_call: TRBJ2-1
d_call: TRBD2
cdr3_length: 13

cdr3_nt: TGTGCCAGCAGCTTAGGGGATCATAACTATGGCTACACCTTC
cdr3_aa: CASSLGDHNYGYTF
v_call: TRBV7-9
clone_size: -
j_call: TRBJ1-2
d_call: -
cdr3_length: 14

cdr3_nt: TGTGCCATCAGTGATACCCGGCGGGACACTGAAGCTTTCTTT
cdr3_aa: CAISDTRRDTEAFF
v_call: TRBV10-3
clone_size: -
j_call: TRBJ1-1
d_call: -
cdr3_length: 14

cdr3_nt: TGTGCCAGCACCCAGGGCGGGGGGGCCGGGGAGACCCAGTACTTC
cdr3_aa: CASTQGGGAGETQYF
v_call: TRBV6-5
clone_size: -
j_call: TRBJ2-5
d_call: TRBD2
cdr3_length: 15

cdr3_nt: TGTGCCACCAAGACAGGGGGAAGCACCGGGGAGCTGTTTTTT
cdr3_aa: CATKTGGSTGELFF
v_call: TRBV24-1
clone_size: few
j_call: TRBJ2-2
d_call: TRBD1
cdr3_length: 14

cdr3_nt: TGTGCCATCCGTGAGGCGGGAACTGAAGCTTTCTTT
cdr3_aa: CAIREAGTEAFF
v_call: TRBV10-3
clone_size: few
j_call: TRBJ1-1
d_call: -
cdr3_length: 12

cdr3_nt: TGTGCCAGCAGTTACTCGAAGGGTAACCAAGAGACCCAGTACTTC
cdr3_aa: CASSYSKGNQETQYF
v_call: TRBV12-3/TRBV12-4
clone_size: few
j_call: TRBJ2-5
d_call: -
cdr3_length: 15

cdr3_nt: TGTGCCAGTAGTACCCACCCGGGACACTATCAGATACCTGAAGCTTTCTTT
cdr3_aa: CASSTHPGHYQIPEAFF
v_call: TRBV19
clone_size: once
j_call: TRBJ1-1
d_call: -
cdr3_length: 17

cdr3_nt: TGTGCCAGCAGTTCCCGGGACAGTTACTCCTACGAGCAGTACTTC
cdr3_aa: CASSSRDSYSYEQYF
v_call: TRBV12-3/TRBV12-4
clone_size: few
j_call: TRBJ2-7
d_call: TRBD1
cdr3_length: 15

cdr3_nt: TGTGCCAGCAGCCTACCGAGGACAGGGGTGTGGGCTGGCACAGATACGCAGTATTTT
cdr3_aa: CASSLPRTGVWAGTDTQYF
v_call: TRBV11-1
clone_size: few
j_call: TRBJ2-3
d_call: TRBD1
cdr3_length: 19

cdr3_nt: TGTGCCAGCAGCCAACCCGGGAGGGGCGCAGGGCCCTATGGCTACACCTTC
cdr3_aa: CASSQPGRGAGPYGYTF
v_call: TRBV7-9
clone_size: -
j_call: TRBJ1-2
d_call: -
cdr3_length: 17

cdr3_nt: TGTGCCAGCAGCTTAGTGGGGGGGGCTCGAGAGACCCAGTACTTC
cdr3_aa: CASSLVGGARETQYF
v_call: TRBV7-4
clone_size: -
j_call: TRBJ2-5
d_call: -
cdr3_length: 15

cdr3_nt: TGTGCCAGCAGCCAACGGGGGGGCAGGGACAATGAGCAGTTCTTC
cdr3_aa: CASSQRGGRDNEQFF
v_call: TRBV13
clone_size: few
j_call: TRBJ2-1
d_call: TRBD2
cdr3_length: 15

cdr3_nt: TGTGCCAGTTCGACCACAGGAGTTAGCAATCAGCCCCAGCATTTT
cdr3_aa: CASSTTGVSNQPQHF
v_call: TRBV19
clone_size: -
j_call: TRBJ1-5
d_call: -
cdr3_length: 15

cdr3_nt: TGTGCCAGCAGTTGGGGGACAAAGAACACTGAAGCTTTCTTT
cdr3_aa: CASSWGTKNTEAFF
v_call: TRBV27
clone_size: few
j_call: TRBJ1-1
d_call: -
cdr3_length: 14

cdr3_nt: TGTGCCAGCAGCAACCGACTAGCGGGGGATCCTTACAATGAGCAGTTCTTC
cdr3_aa: CASSNRLAGDPYNEQFF
v_call: TRBV6-2/TRBV6-3
clone_size: few
j_call: TRBJ2-1
d_call: TRBD2
cdr3_length: 17

cdr3_nt: TGTGCCAGCAGCTCCAGGAGCCGTAACCCCTACGAGCAGTACTTC
cdr3_aa: CASSSRSRNPYEQYF
v_call: TRBV7-9
clone_size: many
j_call: TRBJ2-7
d_call: -
cdr3_length: 15

cdr3_nt: TGTGCCAGCAGGTCTGGGGGGTTTGGCACCGGGGAGCTGTTTTTT
cdr3_aa: CASRSGGFGTGELFF
v_call: TRBV12-3/TRBV12-4
clone_size: -
j_call: TRBJ2-2
d_call: -
cdr3_length: 15

cdr3_nt: TGTGCCAGCAGTTGGGGGCAGAGGGAGACTGGGGCCAACGTCCTGACTTTC
cdr3_aa: CASSWGQRETGANVLTF
v_call: TRBV28
clone_size: -
j_call: TRBJ2-6
d_call: -
cdr3_length: 17

cdr3_nt: TGCGCCAGCAGCTTATTCCTGACAGAGGGGCTCGTCTATGGCTACACCTTC
cdr3_aa: CASSLFLTEGLVYGYTF
v_call: TRBV5-1
clone_size: -
j_call: TRBJ1-2
d_call: -
cdr3_length: 17